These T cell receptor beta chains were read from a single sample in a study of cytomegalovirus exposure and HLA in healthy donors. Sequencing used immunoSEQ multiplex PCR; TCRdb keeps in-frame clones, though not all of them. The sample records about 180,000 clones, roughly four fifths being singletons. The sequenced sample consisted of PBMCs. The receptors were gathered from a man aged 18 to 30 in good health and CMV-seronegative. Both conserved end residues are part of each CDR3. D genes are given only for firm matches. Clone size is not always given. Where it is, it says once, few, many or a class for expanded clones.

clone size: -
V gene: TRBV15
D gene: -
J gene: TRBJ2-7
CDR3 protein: CATSKAGTRYEQYF
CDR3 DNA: TGTGCCACCAGCAAGGCCGGGACACGCTACGAGCAGTACTTC

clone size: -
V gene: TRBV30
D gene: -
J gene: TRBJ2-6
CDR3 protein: CAWTHIIQGPTRSGANVLTF
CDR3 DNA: TGTGCCTGGACCCACATAATACAGGGTCCCACTCGCTCTGGGGCCAACGTCCTGACTTTC

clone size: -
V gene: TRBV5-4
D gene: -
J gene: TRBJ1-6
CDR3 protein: CASSFSSGYRNSPLHF
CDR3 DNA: TGTGCCAGCAGTTTCAGTTCAGGGTATAGAAATTCACCCCTCCACTTT

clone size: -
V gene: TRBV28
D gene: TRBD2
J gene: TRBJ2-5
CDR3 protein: CASIRGGQETQYF
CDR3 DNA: TGTGCCAGCATTCGGGGGGGACAAGAGACCCAGTACTTC

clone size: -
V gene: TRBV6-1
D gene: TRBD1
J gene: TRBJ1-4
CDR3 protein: CAGAKDRDRAEKLFF
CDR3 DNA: TGTGCCGGAGCCAAAGACCGGGACAGGGCTGAAAAACTGTTTTTT

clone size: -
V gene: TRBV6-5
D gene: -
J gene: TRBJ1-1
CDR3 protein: CASSRGQDSPRKAFF
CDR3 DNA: TGTGCCAGCAGCCGCGGTCAGGACAGCCCGAGGAAAGCTTTCTTT

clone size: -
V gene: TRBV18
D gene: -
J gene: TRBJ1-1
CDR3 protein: CASSPTVNTEAFF
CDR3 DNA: TGTGCCAGCTCACCTACGGTGAACACTGAAGCTTTCTTT

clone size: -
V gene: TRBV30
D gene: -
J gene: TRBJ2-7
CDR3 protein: CAWSYGGKYEQYF
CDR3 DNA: TGTGCCTGGAGTTATGGAGGAAAGTACGAGCAGTACTTC

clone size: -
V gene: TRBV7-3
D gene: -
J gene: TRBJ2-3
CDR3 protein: CASSSLRGDSPDSTDTQYF
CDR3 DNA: TGTGCCAGCAGCTCACTTAGGGGTGACAGTCCGGATAGCACAGATACGCAGTATTTT

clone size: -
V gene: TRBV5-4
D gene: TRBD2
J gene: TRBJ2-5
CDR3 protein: CASSISGGAAKTQYF
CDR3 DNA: TGTGCCAGCAGCATTAGCGGGGGGGCTGCGAAGACCCAGTACTTC

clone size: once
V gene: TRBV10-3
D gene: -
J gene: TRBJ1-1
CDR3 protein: CAISSGSGTEAFF
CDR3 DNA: TGTGCCATCAGTTCGGGGTCGGGCACTGAAGCTTTCTTT

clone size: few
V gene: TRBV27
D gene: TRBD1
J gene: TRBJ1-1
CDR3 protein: CASSPGGRWEAFF
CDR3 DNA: TGTGCCAGCAGTCCAGGGGGCCGTTGGGAAGCTTTCTTT

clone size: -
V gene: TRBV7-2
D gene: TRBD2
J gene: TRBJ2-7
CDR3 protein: CASSLDGGGAYEQYF
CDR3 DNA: TGTGCCAGCAGCTTAGATGGCGGGGGGGCCTACGAGCAGTACTTC

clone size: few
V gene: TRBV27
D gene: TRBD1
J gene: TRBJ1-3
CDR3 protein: CASSLSRGAGNTIYF
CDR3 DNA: TGTGCCAGCAGTTTATCCAGGGGGGCGGGAAACACCATATATTTT

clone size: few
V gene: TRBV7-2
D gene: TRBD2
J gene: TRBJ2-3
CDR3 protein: CASSLLAGGQTDTQYF
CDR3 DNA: TGTGCCAGCAGCCTACTAGCGGGGGGGCAGACAGATACGCAGTATTTT

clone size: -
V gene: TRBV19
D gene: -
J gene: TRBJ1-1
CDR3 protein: CASSELGRNTEAFF
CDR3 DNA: TGTGCCAGTAGTGAACTAGGCAGGAACACTGAAGCTTTCTTT

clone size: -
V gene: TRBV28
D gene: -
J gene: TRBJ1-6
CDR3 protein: CASSFGAYNSPLHF
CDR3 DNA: TGTGCCAGCAGTTTTGGGGCTTATAATTCACCCCTCCACTTT

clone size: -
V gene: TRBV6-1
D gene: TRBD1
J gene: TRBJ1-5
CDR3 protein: CASLRQGGNQPQHF
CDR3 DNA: TGTGCCAGTCTTAGGCAGGGGGGCAATCAGCCCCAGCATTTT

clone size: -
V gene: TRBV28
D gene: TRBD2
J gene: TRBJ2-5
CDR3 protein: CASTYGGVETQYF
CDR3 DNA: TGTGCCAGCACTTATGGGGGGGTTGAGACCCAGTACTTC

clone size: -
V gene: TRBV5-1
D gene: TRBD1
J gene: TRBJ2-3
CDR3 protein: CASSAPPGQGTDTQYF
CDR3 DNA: TGCGCCAGCAGCGCCCCACCGGGACAGGGCACAGATACGCAGTATTTT

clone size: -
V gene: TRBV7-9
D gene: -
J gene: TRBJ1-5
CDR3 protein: CASSSLTGDQPQHF
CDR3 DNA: TGTGCCAGCAGCTCCCTAACGGGGGATCAGCCCCAGCATTTT

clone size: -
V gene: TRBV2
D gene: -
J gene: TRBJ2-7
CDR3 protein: CASGVREQYEQYF
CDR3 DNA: TGTGCCAGCGGGGTGAGGGAGCAATACGAGCAGTACTTC

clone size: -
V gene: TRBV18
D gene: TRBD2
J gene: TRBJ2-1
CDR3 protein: CASSPQRLAGGNEQFF
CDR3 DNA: TGTGCCAGCTCACCACAGAGGCTAGCGGGGGGCAATGAGCAGTTCTTC

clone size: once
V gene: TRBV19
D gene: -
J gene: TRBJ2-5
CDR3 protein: CASSGAASGTQYF
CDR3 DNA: TGTGCCAGTAGTGGGGCAGCCTCAGGGACCCAGTACTTC

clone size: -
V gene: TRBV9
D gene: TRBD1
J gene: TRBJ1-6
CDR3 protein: CASSVGTGGGLGGSPLHF
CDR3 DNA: TGTGCCAGCAGCGTAGGGACAGGGGGCGGGTTAGGTGGTTCACCCCTCCACTTT

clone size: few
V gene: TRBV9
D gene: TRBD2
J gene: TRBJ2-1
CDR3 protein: CASSVGSGSDYEQFF
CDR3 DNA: TGTGCCAGCAGCGTTGGGAGCGGGAGCGATTATGAGCAGTTCTTC

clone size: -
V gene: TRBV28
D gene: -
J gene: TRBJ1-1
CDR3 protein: CASRREITEAFF
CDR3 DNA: TGTGCCAGCAGGCGGGAGATCACTGAAGCTTTCTTT

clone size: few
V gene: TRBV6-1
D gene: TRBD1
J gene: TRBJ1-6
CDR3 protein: CASRNRGSYNSPLHF
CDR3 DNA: TGTGCCAGCAGGAACAGGGGCTCCTATAATTCACCCCTCCACTTT

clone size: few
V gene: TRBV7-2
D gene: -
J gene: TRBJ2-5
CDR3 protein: CASSPGSGGETQYF
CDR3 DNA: TGTGCCAGCAGCCCCGGGTCTGGTGGAGAGACCCAGTACTTC

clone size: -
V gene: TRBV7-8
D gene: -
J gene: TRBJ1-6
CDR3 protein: CASSRRQSSVNSPLHF
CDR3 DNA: TGTGCCAGCAGCCGAAGACAGTCCTCAGTTAATTCACCCCTCCACTTT

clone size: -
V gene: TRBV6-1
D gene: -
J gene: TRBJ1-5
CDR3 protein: CASSDAQLAQGNQPQHF
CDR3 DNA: TGTGCCAGCAGTGACGCCCAGCTAGCGCAGGGCAATCAGCCCCAGCATTTT

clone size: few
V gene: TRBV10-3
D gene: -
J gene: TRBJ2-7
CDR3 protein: CAISDPGSEEQYF
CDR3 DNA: TGTGCCATCAGTGACCCGGGGAGCGAAGAGCAGTACTTC

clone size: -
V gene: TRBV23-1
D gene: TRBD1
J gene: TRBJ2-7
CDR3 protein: CASSQSRDRGCEQYF
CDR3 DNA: TGCGCCAGCAGTCAATCAAGAGACAGGGGGTGCGAGCAGTACTTC

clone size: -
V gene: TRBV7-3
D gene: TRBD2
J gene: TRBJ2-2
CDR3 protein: CASSTGTSGRVGELFF
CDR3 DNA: TGTGCCAGCAGCACCGGGACTAGCGGGAGAGTCGGGGAGCTGTTTTTT

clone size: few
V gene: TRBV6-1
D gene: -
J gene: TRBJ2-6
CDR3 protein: CASSEGTSGANVLTF
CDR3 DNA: TGTGCCAGCAGTGAAGGGACATCTGGGGCCAACGTCCTGACTTTC

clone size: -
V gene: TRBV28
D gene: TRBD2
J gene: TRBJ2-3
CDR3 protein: CASSFFSGRVSTDTQYF
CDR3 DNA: TGTGCCAGCAGTTTTTTTTCCGGGAGGGTGAGCACAGATACGCAGTATTTT

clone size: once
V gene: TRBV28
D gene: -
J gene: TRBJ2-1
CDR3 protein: CASSLVSDNEQFF
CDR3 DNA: TGTGCCAGCAGTTTAGTAAGCGACAATGAGCAGTTCTTC

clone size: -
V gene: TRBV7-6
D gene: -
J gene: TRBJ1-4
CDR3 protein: CASSLQGQLGEKLFF
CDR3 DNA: TGTGCCAGCAGCTTACAGGGCCAGCTCGGAGAAAAACTGTTTTTT

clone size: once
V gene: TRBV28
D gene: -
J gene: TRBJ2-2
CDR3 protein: CASSSRETGELFF
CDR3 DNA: TGTGCCAGCAGCTCCCGAGAGACCGGGGAGCTGTTTTTT

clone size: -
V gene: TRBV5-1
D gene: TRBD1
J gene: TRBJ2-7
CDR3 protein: CASSRESGTGAYEQYF
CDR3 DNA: TGCGCCAGCAGCCGGGAGTCCGGGACAGGGGCCTACGAGCAGTACTTC

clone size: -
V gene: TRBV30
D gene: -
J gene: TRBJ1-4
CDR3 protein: CAWSLRRNEKLFF
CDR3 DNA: TGTGCCTGGAGTCTGCGGAGGAATGAAAAACTGTTTTTT

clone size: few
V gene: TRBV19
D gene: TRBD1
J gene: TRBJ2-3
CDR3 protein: CASSNRGSTDTQYF
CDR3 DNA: TGTGCCAGTTCGAACAGGGGAAGCACAGATACGCAGTATTTT

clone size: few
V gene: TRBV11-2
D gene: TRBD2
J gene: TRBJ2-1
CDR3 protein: CASSLGASGKIQQFF
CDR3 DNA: TGTGCCAGCAGCTTAGGGGCTAGCGGCAAAATACAGCAGTTCTTC

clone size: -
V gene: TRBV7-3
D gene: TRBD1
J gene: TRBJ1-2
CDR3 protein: CASTSTAGGGGYTF
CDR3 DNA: TGTGCCAGCACCTCAACCGCAGGGGGAGGCGGCTACACCTTC

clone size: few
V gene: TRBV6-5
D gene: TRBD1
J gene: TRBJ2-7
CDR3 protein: CASRGTGKGEQYF
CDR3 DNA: TGTGCCAGCAGGGGGACAGGGAAAGGCGAGCAGTACTTC

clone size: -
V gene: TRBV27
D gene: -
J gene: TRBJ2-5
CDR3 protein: CASSFLTGPQETQYF
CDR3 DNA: TGTGCCAGCAGTTTCTTAACGGGTCCACAAGAGACCCAGTACTTC

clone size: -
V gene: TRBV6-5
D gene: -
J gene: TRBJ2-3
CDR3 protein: CASSYFQGGDTQYF
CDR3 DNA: TGTGCCAGCAGTTACTTCCAGGGTGGGGATACGCAGTATTTT

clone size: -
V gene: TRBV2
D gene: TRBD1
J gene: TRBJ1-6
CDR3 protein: CANRDSLNSPLHF
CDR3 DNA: TGTGCCAACCGGGACAGTCTTAATTCACCCCTCCACTTT

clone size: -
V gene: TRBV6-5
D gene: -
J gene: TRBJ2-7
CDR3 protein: CASRLNYEQYF
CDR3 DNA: TGTGCCAGCAGACTTAACTACGAGCAGTACTTC

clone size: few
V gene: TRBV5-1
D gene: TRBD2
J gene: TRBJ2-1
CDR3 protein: CASRRGTSGGREQFF
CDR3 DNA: TGCGCCAGCAGACGGGGGACTAGCGGGGGTAGGGAGCAGTTCTTC

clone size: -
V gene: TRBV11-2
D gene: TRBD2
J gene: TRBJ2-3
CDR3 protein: CASSSLRGGPGDTQYF
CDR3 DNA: TGTGCCAGCAGTTCCTTACGGGGGGGCCCCGGAGATACGCAGTATTTT

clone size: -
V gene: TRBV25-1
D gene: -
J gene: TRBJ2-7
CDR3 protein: CASSAAGPYEQYF
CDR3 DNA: TGTGCCAGCAGTGCTGCGGGACCCTACGAGCAGTACTTC

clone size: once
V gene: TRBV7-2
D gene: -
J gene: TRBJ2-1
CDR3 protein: CASSHHRTNEQFF
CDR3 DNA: TGTGCCAGCAGCCATCACCGGACTAATGAGCAGTTCTTC

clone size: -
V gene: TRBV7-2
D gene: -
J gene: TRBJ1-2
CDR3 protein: CASSPDRNYGYTF
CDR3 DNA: TGTGCCAGCAGCCCAGACAGAAACTATGGCTACACCTTC

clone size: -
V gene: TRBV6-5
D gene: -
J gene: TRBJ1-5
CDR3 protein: CASNPTGSNQPQHF
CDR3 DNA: TGTGCCAGCAACCCAACGGGTAGCAATCAGCCCCAGCATTTT

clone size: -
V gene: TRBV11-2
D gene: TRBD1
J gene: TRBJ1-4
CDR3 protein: CASSLGTGVNEKLFF
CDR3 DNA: TGTGCCAGCAGCCTCGGGACAGGGGTTAATGAAAAACTGTTTTTT

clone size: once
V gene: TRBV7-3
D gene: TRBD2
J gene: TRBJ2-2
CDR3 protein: CASSFPRTRSGTGELFF
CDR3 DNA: TGTGCCAGCAGCTTTCCACGGACTAGGTCGGGCACCGGGGAGCTGTTTTTT

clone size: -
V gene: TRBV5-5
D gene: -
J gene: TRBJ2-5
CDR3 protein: CASSLAPNLEATQYF
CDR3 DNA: TGTGCCAGCAGCTTGGCCCCCAATTTGGAGGCAACCCAGTACTTC

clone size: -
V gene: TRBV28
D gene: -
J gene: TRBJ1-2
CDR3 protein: CASLREGLPHSNYGYTF
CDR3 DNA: TGTGCCAGTCTAAGGGAAGGACTTCCCCATTCTAACTATGGCTACACCTTC

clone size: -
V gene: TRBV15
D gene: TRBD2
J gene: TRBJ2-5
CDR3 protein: CAVSSGSSQETQYF
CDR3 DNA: TGTGCCGTGTCCAGCGGGAGCTCCCAAGAGACCCAGTACTTC